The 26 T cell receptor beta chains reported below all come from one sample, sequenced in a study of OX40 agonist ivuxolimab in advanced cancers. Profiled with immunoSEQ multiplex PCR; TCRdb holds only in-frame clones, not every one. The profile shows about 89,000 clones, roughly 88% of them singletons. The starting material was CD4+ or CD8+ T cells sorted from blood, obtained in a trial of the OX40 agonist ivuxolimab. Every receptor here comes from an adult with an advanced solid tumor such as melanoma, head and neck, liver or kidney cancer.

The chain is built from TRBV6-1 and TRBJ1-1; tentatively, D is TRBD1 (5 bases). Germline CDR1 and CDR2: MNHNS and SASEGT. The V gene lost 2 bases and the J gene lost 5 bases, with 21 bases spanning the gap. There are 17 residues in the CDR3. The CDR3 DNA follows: TGTGCCAGCAGTGAAAGAGGCAGGGAAGGGCCTAGGACTGAAGCTTTCTTT. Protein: CASSERGREGPRTEAFF.

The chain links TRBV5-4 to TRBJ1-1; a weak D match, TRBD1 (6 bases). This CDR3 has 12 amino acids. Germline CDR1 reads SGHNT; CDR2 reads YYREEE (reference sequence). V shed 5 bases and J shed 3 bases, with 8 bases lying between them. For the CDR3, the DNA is TGTGCCAGCAGGGGGGCGGACACTGAAGCTTTCTTT. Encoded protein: CASRGADTEAFF.

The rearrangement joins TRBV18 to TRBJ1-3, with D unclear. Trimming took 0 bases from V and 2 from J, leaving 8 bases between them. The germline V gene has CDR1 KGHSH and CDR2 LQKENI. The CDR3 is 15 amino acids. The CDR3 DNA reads TGTGCCAGCTCACCACCGTCGAGGGCTGGAAACACCATATATTTT. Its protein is CASSPPSRAGNTIYF.

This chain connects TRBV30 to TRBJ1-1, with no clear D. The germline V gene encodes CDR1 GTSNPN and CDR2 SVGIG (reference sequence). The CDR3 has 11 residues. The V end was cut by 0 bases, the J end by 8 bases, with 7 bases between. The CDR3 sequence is CAWSVGTEAFF. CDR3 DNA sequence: TGTGCCTGGAGTGTAGGTACCGAAGCTTTCTTT.

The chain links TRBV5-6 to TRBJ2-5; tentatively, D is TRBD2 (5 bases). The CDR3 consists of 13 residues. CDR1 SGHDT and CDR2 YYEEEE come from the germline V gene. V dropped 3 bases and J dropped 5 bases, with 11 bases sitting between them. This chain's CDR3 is CASSSPRDETQYF. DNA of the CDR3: TGTGCCAGCAGCTCACCGAGGGATGAGACCCAGTACTTC.

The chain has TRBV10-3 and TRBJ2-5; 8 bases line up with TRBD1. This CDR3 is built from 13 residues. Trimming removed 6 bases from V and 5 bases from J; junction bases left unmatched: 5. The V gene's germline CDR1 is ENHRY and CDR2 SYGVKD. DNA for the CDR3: TGTGCCATCAGGACAGGGGCCGGTGAGACCCAGTACTTC. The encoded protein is CAIRTGAGETQYF.

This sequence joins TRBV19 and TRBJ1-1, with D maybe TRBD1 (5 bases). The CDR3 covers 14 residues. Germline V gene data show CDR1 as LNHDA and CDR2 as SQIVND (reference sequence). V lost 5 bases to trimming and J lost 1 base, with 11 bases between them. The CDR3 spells CASSPGLENTEAFF. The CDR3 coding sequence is TGTGCCAGTAGTCCGGGACTGGAGAACACTGAAGCTTTCTTT.

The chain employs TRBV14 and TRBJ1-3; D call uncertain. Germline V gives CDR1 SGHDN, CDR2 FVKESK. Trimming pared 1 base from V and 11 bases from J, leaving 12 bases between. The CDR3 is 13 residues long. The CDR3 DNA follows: TGTGCCAGCAGCCAAGTGTACGGTTCCCCCATATATTTT. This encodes CASSQVYGSPIYF.

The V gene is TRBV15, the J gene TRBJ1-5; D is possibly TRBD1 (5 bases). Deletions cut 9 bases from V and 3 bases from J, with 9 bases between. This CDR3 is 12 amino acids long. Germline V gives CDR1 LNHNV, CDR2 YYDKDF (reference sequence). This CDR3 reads CATQELNQPQHF. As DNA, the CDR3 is TGTGCCACACAGGAGCTCAATCAGCCCCAGCATTTT.

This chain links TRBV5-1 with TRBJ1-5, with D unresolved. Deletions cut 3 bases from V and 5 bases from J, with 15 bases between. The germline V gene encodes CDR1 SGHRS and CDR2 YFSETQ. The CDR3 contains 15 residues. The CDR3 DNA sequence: TGCGCCAGCAGCTCCCGGGCCGGAGAAGATCAGCCCCAGCATTTT. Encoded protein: CASSSRAGEDQPQHF.

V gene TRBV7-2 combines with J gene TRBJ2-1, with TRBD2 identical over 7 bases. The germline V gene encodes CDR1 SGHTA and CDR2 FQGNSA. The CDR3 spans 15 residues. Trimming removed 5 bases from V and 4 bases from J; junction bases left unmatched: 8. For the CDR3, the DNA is TGTGCCAGCAGCATCGAGCGGGGCCCATACAATGAGCAGTTCTTC. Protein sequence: CASSIERGPYNEQFF.

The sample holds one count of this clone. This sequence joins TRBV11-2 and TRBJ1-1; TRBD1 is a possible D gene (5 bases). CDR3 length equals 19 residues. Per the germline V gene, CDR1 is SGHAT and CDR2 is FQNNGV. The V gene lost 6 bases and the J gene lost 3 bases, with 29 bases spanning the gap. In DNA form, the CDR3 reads TGTGCCAGCAGAAAGGGGCGCGGGGGACGTATAAGGGAAGACACTGAAGCTTTCTTT. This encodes CASRKGRGGRIREDTEAFF. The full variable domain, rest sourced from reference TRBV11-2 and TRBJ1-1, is EAGVAQSPRYKIIEKRQSVAFWCNPISGHATLYWYQQILGQGPKLLIQFQNNGVVDDSQLPKDRFSAERLKGVDSTLKIQPAKLEDSAVYLCASRKGRGGRIREDTEAFFGQGTRLTVV.

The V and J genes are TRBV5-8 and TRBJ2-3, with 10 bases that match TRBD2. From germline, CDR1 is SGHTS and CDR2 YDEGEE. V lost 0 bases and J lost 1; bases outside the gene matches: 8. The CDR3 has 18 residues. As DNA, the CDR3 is TGTGCCAGCAGCTTGGGAGCCAGCGGGGGGGCCGGCACAGATACGCAGTATTTT. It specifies CASSLGASGGAGTDTQYF. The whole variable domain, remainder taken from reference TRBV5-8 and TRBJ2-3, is EAGVTQSPTHLIKTRGQQATLRCSPISGHTSVYWYQQALGLGLQFLLWYDEGEERNRGNFPPRFSGRQFPNYSSELNVNALELEDSALYLCASSLGASGGAGTDTQYFGPGTRLTVL.

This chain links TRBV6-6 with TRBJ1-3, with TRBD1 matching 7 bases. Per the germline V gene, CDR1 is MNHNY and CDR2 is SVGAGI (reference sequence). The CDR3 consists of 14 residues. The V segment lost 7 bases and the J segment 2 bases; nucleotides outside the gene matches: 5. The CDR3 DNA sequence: TGTGCCAGCAACCAAGACAGGGCTGGAAACACCATATATTTT. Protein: CASNQDRAGNTIYF.

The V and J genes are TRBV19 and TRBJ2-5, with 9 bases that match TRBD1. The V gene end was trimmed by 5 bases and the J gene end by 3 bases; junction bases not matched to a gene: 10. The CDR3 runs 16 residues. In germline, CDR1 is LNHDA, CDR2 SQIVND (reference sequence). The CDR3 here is CASSRFKQGAEETQYF. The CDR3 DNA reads TGTGCCAGTAGTCGCTTCAAACAGGGGGCTGAAGAGACCCAGTACTTC.

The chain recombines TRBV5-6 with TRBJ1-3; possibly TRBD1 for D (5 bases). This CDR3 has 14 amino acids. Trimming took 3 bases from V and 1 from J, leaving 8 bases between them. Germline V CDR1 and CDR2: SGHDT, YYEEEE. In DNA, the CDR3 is TGTGCCAGCAGCTCGACAGATTCTGGAAACACCATATATTTT. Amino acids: CASSSTDSGNTIYF.

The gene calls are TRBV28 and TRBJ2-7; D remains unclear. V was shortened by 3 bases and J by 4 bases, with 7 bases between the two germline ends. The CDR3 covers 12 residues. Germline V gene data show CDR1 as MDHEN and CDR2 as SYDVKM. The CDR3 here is CASSFQAYEQYF. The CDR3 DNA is TGTGCCAGCAGTTTTCAGGCTTACGAGCAGTACTTC.

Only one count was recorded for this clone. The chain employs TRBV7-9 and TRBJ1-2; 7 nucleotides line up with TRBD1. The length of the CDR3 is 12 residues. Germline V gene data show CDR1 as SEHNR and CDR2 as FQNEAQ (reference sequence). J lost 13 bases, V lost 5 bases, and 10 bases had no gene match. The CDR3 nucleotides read TGTGCCAGCAGCCCAGGGCGTCAGGGGGGCACCTTC. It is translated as CASSPGRQGGTF.

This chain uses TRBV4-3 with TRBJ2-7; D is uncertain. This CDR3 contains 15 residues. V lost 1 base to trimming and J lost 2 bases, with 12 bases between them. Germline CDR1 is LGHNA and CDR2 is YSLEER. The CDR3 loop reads CASSQGVSGAYEQYF. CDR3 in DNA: TGCGCCAGCAGCCAAGGGGTTAGTGGGGCCTACGAGCAGTACTTC.

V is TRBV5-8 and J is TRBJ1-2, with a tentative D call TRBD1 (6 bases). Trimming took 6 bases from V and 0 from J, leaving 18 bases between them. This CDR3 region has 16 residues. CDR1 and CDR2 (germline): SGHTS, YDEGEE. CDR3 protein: CASNYPDSLANYGYTF. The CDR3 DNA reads TGTGCCAGCAACTACCCGGACAGCCTAGCTAACTATGGCTACACCTTC.

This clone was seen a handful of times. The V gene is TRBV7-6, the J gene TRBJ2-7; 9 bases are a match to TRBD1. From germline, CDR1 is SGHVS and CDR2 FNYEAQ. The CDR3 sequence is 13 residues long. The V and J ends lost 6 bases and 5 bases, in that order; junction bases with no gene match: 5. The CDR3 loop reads CASRLTGGHEQYF. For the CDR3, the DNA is TGTGCCAGCAGATTAACAGGGGGCCACGAGCAGTACTTC. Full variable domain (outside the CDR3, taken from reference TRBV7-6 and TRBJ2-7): GAGVSQSPRYKVTKRGQDVALRCDPISGHVSLYWYRQALGQGPEFLTYFNYEAQQDKSGLPNDRFSAERPEGSISTLTIQRTEQRDSAMYRCASRLTGGHEQYFGPGTRLTVT.

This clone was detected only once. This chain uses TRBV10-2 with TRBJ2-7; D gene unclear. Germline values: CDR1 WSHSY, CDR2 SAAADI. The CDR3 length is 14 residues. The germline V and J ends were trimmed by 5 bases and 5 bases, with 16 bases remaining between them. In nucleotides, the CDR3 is TGCGCCAGCAGTACCAGAGATGGCGGCCACGAGCAGTACTTC. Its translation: CASSTRDGGHEQYF.

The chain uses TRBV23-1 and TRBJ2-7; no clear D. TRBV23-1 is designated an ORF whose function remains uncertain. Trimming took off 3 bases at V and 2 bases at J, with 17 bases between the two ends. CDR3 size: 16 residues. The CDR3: CASSHPRPPETYEQYF. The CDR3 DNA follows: TGCGCCAGCAGTCACCCAAGGCCCCCAGAAACCTACGAGCAGTACTTC.

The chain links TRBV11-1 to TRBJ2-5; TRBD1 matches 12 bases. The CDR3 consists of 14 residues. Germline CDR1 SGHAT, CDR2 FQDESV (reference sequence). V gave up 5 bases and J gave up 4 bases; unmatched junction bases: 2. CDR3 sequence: CASSGDRGRETQYF. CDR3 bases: TGTGCCAGCAGCGGGGACAGGGGGCGAGAGACCCAGTACTTC. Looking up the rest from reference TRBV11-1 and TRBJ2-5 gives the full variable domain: EAEVAQSPRYKITEKSQAVAFWCDPISGHATLYWYRQILGQGPELLVQFQDESVVDDSQLPKDRFSAERLKGVDSTLKIQPAELGDSAMYLCASSGDRGRETQYFGPGTRLLVL.

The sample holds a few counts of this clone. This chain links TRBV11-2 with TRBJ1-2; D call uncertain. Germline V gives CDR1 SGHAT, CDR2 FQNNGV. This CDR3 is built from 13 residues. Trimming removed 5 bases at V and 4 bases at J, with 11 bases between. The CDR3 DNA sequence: TGTGCCAGCAGCGCTGCCACAATCTATGGCTACACCTTC. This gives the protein CASSAATIYGYTF.

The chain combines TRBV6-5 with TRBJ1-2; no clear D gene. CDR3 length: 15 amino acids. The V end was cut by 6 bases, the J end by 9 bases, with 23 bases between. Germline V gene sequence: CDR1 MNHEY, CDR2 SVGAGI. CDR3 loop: CASSPSFLGQSRYTF. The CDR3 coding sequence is TGTGCCAGCAGCCCGAGTTTCTTAGGCCAGAGTCGCTACACCTTC.